This T cell receptor (beta chain) was identified during a study of blood T cell repertoires in COVID-19. Across the study: Samples representing acute and convalescent COVID-19 were sourced from the United States, Italy and Spain. PBMCs, B-cell-depleted T cells, or T cells were the source of the cDNA or gDNA that made up the material.

Per the original methods: How many nucleated cells were present was estimated from reference gene primer amplification. TCRdb keeps only in-frame clones here, not all; method: immunoSEQ multiplex PCR. V, J and clone size derive from that table, while D and trimming were established from the DNA sequence. This table holds about 190,000 clones, about 88% found once. This clone was seen only once. The germline V gene encodes CDR1 MNHEY and CDR2 SVGAGI. The J segment lost 7 bases and the V segment lost 5 bases, leaving 12 bases of the junction unmatched. This CDR3 contains 15 residues. Sequenced: peripheral blood. The receptor was isolated from a man aged 30 to 39 with acute or convalescent COVID-19. The V call is TRBV6-5, the J call TRBJ1-1, with TRBD1 identical over 8 bases. CDR3 amino acids: CASSHTSTGASEAFF. The DNA of the CDR3 is TGTGCCAGCAGTCACACATCGACAGGGGCCAGTGAAGCTTTCTTT.